A single sample gave rise to the 24 T cell receptor beta chains below, sequenced in a study of PD-1 blockade in classical Hodgkin lymphoma. The time point here: newly diagnosed, previously untreated cHL patient sample. Libraries were prepared by immunoSEQ multiplex PCR; TCRdb keeps only in-frame clonotypes and omits some of them. Here the sample spans about 33,000 clones, 94% being singletons. The sample taken for sequencing was peripheral blood mononuclear cells (PBMCs). These receptor sequences come from a human donor with classical Hodgkin lymphoma.

The V gene is TRBV4-2, the J gene TRBJ2-3, with 11 bases matching TRBD2. This CDR3 has 16 residues. The trim removed 2 bases at V and 4 bases at J, leaving 5 bases unmatched. Germline lookup yields CDR1 LGHNA and CDR2 YNFKEQ. The CDR3 nucleotides read TGTGCCAGCAGCCAACTTAGCGGGAGGGGGCCAGATACGCAGTATTTT. Its protein is CASSQLSGRGPDTQYF.

This clone was observed a handful of times. The chain joins TRBV6-1 to TRBJ1-1; perhaps TRBD1 as D (5 bases). The CDR3 has 16 amino acids. The germline V gene has CDR1 MNHNS and CDR2 SASEGT. Trimming left V 4 bases short and J 4 bases short, with 19 bases between. The CDR3 DNA reads as TGTGCCAGCAGTGCAATCCTTGGGGCGCGTAGCACTGAAGCTTTCTTT. Its translation is CASSAILGARSTEAFF.

The chain recombines TRBV4-1 with TRBJ1-2; no firm D call. Germline loops: CDR1 MGHRA, CDR2 YSYEKL. Trimming removed 3 bases at V and 7 bases at J, with 15 bases between. The CDR3 runs 14 residues. In DNA, the CDR3 is TGCGCCAGCAGCCACTTGACGGTGCTAGGTGGCTACACCTTC. Encoded protein: CASSHLTVLGGYTF.

The V gene is TRBV2, the J gene TRBJ1-4, with D unresolved. Trimming pared 6 bases from V and 8 bases from J, leaving 19 bases between. The CDR3 length is 15 residues. In germline, CDR1 is SNHLY, CDR2 FYNNEI. CDR3 nucleotide sequence: TGTGCCAGCAGCCTGATTGGGGTTCCTGGGGAAAAACTGTTTTTT. As protein: CASSLIGVPGEKLFF.

This sequence joins TRBV5-1 and TRBJ2-1; D not certain. Trimming removed 7 bases at V and 4 bases at J, with 12 bases between. Germline lookup yields CDR1 SGHRS and CDR2 YFSETQ. The CDR3 is made up of 13 amino acids. CDR3 sequence reads: CASSQASYNEQFF. The CDR3 nucleotides read TGCGCCAGCTCCCAGGCCTCGTACAATGAGCAGTTCTTC. Looking up the rest from reference TRBV5-1 and TRBJ2-1 gives the full variable domain: KAGVTQTPRYLIKTRGQQVTLSCSPISGHRSVSWYQQTPGQGLQFLFEYFSETQRNKGNFPGRFSGRQFSNSRSEMNVSTLELGDSALYLCASSQASYNEQFFGPGTRLTVL.

CDR3 sequence reads: CASTPSGVVNEKLFF. The CDR3 bases are TGTGCCAGCACCCCCTCCGGGGTCGTAAATGAAAAACTGTTTTTT. The chain uses TRBV2 and TRBJ1-4; D remains ambiguous. Germline CDR1 SNHLY, CDR2 FYNNEI. Trimming pared 7 bases from V and 5 bases from J, leaving 17 bases between. The CDR3 runs 15 residues.

The V call is TRBV28, the J call TRBJ1-2, with 9 bases matching TRBD1. The germline gives CDR1 MDHEN, CDR2 SYDVKM. V lost 9 bases and J lost 13; bases outside the gene matches: 12. The CDR3 is 12 residues long. In DNA form, the CDR3 reads TGTGCCAGTTCAACTACAGGGGGCCTATTCACCTTC. Protein sequence: CASSTTGGLFTF.

The chain links TRBV30 to TRBJ2-2; the match to TRBD2 covers 11 bases. Germline lookup yields CDR1 GTSNPN and CDR2 SVGIG (reference sequence). V was pared by 2 bases and J by 4 bases, with 9 bases of the junction left unmatched. The length of the CDR3 is 17 residues. The CDR3 reads CAWSIAMTSGVTGELFF. The CDR3 DNA reads TGTGCCTGGAGTATAGCCATGACTAGCGGGGTCACCGGGGAGCTGTTTTTT.

The chain carries TRBV27 and TRBJ1-1, with a possible D match to TRBD1 (5 bases). The CDR3 has 14 residues. The germline CDR1 and CDR2 sequences are MNHEY and SMNVEV (reference sequence). Trimming removed 5 bases at V and 4 bases at J, with 14 bases between. As DNA, the CDR3 is TGTGCCAGCAGTCCGACTGCCGGGGGCACTGAAGCTTTCTTT. This translates into CASSPTAGGTEAFF.

The chain has TRBV4-3 and TRBJ2-3; 9 bases fit TRBD2. The CDR3 consists of 15 residues. Germline CDR1 reads LGHNA; CDR2 reads YSLEER. V shed 1 base, J shed 5 bases, and the junction held 4 bases outside the gene matches. CDR3 region: CASSQARGGVDTQYF. DNA of the CDR3: TGCGCCAGCAGCCAAGCCCGCGGGGGGGTAGATACGCAGTATTTT.

This chain connects TRBV7-9 to TRBJ2-3, with 12 positions matching TRBD2. The CDR3 is 16 amino acids. Germline values: CDR1 SEHNR, CDR2 FQNEAQ (reference sequence). J was trimmed by 0 bases and V by 2 bases; bases with no gene match: 0. Written as DNA, the CDR3 is TGTGCCAGCAGCTTAACTAGCGGGAGGAGCACAGATACGCAGTATTTT. Its protein is CASSLTSGRSTDTQYF. The full variable domain, completed using reference TRBV7-9 and TRBJ2-3, is DTGVSQNPRHKITKRGQNVTFRCDPISEHNRLYWYRQTLGQGPEFLTYFQNEAQLEKSRLLSDRFSAERPKGSFSTLEIQRTEQGDSAMYLCASSLTSGRSTDTQYFGPGTRLTVL.

This sequence joins TRBV28 and TRBJ2-7, with 9 nucleotides matching TRBD1. V dropped 5 bases and J dropped 2; count of bases not matched to a gene: 4. This CDR3 has 14 amino acids. Germline CDR1 and CDR2: MDHEN and SYDVKM. Here the CDR3 reads CASSQQGATYEQYF. The CDR3 DNA sequence: TGTGCCAGCAGTCAACAGGGGGCCACCTACGAGCAGTACTTC.

The table lists this clone with a count of one. This chain links TRBV9 with TRBJ1-2; TRBD1 might be the D (5 bases). The germline V gene encodes CDR1 SGDLS and CDR2 YYNGEE. V was pared by 3 bases and J by 1 base, with 16 bases between. This CDR3 is built from 16 residues. The DNA of the CDR3 is TGTGCCAGCAGCGAGGGGAGACCGACTGGTAACTATGGCTACACCTTC. Protein: CASSEGRPTGNYGYTF. Complete variable domain (other parts from reference TRBV9 and TRBJ1-2): DSGVTQTPKHLITATGQRVTLRCSPRSGDLSVYWYQQSLDQGLQFLIQYYNGEERAKGNILERFSAQQFPDLHSELNLSSLELGDSALYFCASSEGRPTGNYGYTFGSGTRLTVV.

The chain combines TRBV6-5 with TRBJ1-1, with TRBD1 identical over 8 bases. Germline trimming cut 0 bases from V and 4 bases from J; bases unmatched to any gene: 4. The CDR3 length is 15 residues. CDR1 is MNHEY, CDR2 SVGAGI, per germline. The CDR3 protein is CASSYSTGEGTEAFF. The CDR3 bases are TGTGCCAGCAGTTACTCGACAGGGGAGGGCACTGAAGCTTTCTTT.

This clone was found once. The DNA for the CDR3 is TGTGCCAGCAGCTTAGGAGGAATTGAGTACTTC. Its translation is CASSLGGIEYF. This chain joins TRBV11-2 and TRBJ2-7, with D uncertain. CDR3 length: 11 residues. Germline V gene lookup returns CDR1 SGHAT and CDR2 FQNNGV. V was clipped by 1 base and J by 11 bases, with 9 bases between them.

The rearrangement joins TRBV15 to TRBJ2-2; D is undetermined. Germline V gene lookup returns CDR1 LNHNV and CDR2 YYDKDF (reference sequence). V lost 0 bases, J lost 5 bases, and 1 base lay in between. CDR3 length equals 12 residues. CDR3 amino acids: CATSRDTGELFF. DNA of the CDR3: TGTGCCACCAGCAGAGATACCGGGGAGCTGTTTTTT.

This chain links TRBV7-7 with TRBJ2-1, with TRBD2 matching over 10 bases. The germline V gene encodes CDR1 SSHAT and CDR2 FNYEAQ (reference sequence). This CDR3 region has 17 residues. Germline trimming cut 2 bases from V and 6 bases from J; bases unmatched to any gene: 10. CDR3 sequence reads: CASSLRVSGRAPNEQFF. In nucleotides, the CDR3 is TGTGCCAGCAGCTTAAGGGTCAGCGGGAGGGCCCCCAATGAGCAGTTCTTC.

The chain couples TRBV5-8 to TRBJ2-4; TRBD1 matches 8 bases. This CDR3 region has 16 residues. V gave up 0 bases and J gave up 5 bases; unmatched junction bases: 7. Germline loops: CDR1 SGHTS, CDR2 YDEGEE. In DNA, the CDR3 is TGTGCCAGCAGCTTGGGGGCAGGGGGCTGGGAAAACATTCAGTACTTC. Translating it yields CASSLGAGGWENIQYF.

The rearrangement links TRBV7-9 to TRBJ2-1; 8 bases are a match to TRBD2. The germline V gene encodes CDR1 SEHNR and CDR2 FQNEAQ (reference sequence). The CDR3 spans 16 residues. Germline trimming cut 4 bases from V and 6 bases from J; bases unmatched to any gene: 11. The CDR3 protein is CASSSPRGGPTNEQFF. DNA for the CDR3: TGTGCCAGCAGCTCGCCCCGGGGGGGGCCGACCAATGAGCAGTTCTTC.

The chain employs TRBV27 and TRBJ1-6, with D possibly matching TRBD1 (6 bases). Trimming pared 2 bases from V and 1 base from J, leaving 9 bases between. Germline V CDR1 and CDR2: MNHEY, SMNVEV (reference sequence). The CDR3 is 16 residues long. Here the CDR3 reads CASSLKGGSYNSPLHF. The CDR3 DNA follows: TGTGCCAGCAGTTTAAAGGGGGGATCCTATAATTCACCCCTCCACTTT.

The chain combines TRBV2 with TRBJ2-5; a possible D gene is TRBD1 (5 bases). CDR1 SNHLY and CDR2 FYNNEI come from the germline V gene. With 3 bases removed from V and 2 bases from J, the gap between germline ends came to 7 bases. The CDR3 is 13 amino acids. The CDR3, as DNA: TGTGCCAGCAGTGATTCAGGGCAAGAGACCCAGTACTTC. Its translation is CASSDSGQETQYF.

For the CDR3, the DNA is TGTGCCAGCAGTGCGCTCGGATATAGCAATCAGCCCCAGCATTTT. Amino acids: CASSALGYSNQPQHF. This chain links TRBV6-5 with TRBJ1-5, with D unresolved. The CDR3 is 15 residues long. V gave up 5 bases and J gave up 0 bases, with 11 bases separating them. Germline values: CDR1 MNHEY, CDR2 SVGAGI.

As to this clone: Other DNA sequences from this sample encode an identical CDR3 as well. The chain combines TRBV9 with TRBJ2-2; D is unresolved. The CDR3 extends over 13 amino acids. Germline CDR1 is SGDLS and CDR2 is YYNGEE. V was cut by 0 bases and J by 3 bases, with 3 bases left in between. This CDR3 is CASSVVDTGELFF. DNA for the CDR3: TGTGCCAGCAGCGTAGTAGACACCGGGGAGCTGTTTTTT.

V is TRBV6-1 and J is TRBJ1-5, with unresolved D. This CDR3 has 14 residues. Germline CDR1 and CDR2: MNHNS and SASEGT. The V and J ends lost 1 base and 2 bases respectively, with 6 bases between them. DNA for the CDR3: TGTGCCAGCAGTGAAGGTGGGGGCAATCAGCCCCAGCATTTT. It translates to CASSEGGGNQPQHF.